Reported below is one T cell receptor beta chain. The sample holds a few counts of this clonotype. Its antigen is unknown. A junction end diverges from the germline sequence, so it may reflect a read error. Without any cell sorting, total RNA and DNA were co-extracted from about 21-30 mg of bulk tissue using the AllPrep DNA/RNA mini kit. Surgical resection was performed in China between 2015 and 2016 on a few patients with histopathologically diagnosed primary liver carcinoma. Chronic HBV infection was present in the patients, and the patients were treatment-naive at sampling. Five spatially separated regions were sampled from each tumor: the superior, inferior, left-lateral and right-lateral poles, plus the tumor centre. Histology showed that every tumor sample contained more than 80% viable tumor cells. Fresh tumor and adjacent tissue pieces were bisected, with one half stored in RNAlater at -80 degrees C and the other half sent for histology.

The data were obtained in a study of tumor-infiltrating lymphocytes in primary liver carcinoma (dated 2017 in TCRdb). As for the study more broadly: Hepatocellular carcinoma (four) or combined HCC and intrahepatic cholangiocarcinoma (one) was present in the five patients, who were three men and two women aged 30 to 69 years. To link TCRbeta repertoire diversity with the local molecular phenotype, the approximately 27 tumor region samples were profiled using Agilent mRNA microarrays. Samples yielded roughly 3.65 to 7.13 million productive TCRbeta reads; read depth did not differ significantly between tissue types. Tumors of the five patients were stage T1-T3 N0M0 with maximum diameters of about 4.2 to 11 cm. A total of approximately 35 specimens from 5 patients, comprising about 25 tumor regions, 5 adjacent noncancerous liver tissues and 5 peripheral blood samples, were covered by TCRbeta repertoire sequencing. For each liver tumor, the study sampled five regions along with adjacent normal tissue and blood, and applied TCRbeta repertoire sequencing, expression microarrays and whole-exome sequencing. High reproducibility was observed for the technical replicate repertoires, with mean shared-clone rates approximately 0.9 and correlation coefficients above 0.95.

Overall study results and their limits: Compared with blood, tumors had a significantly larger share of the repertoire taken up by the top 250 clones (p = 0.039). Only roughly 8-25% of top clones appeared in all five regions of a tumor, which suggests that tumor-infiltrating T cells are spatially heterogeneous. With just four to six patients in the study, the authors point out that the findings should be validated in a larger study. Only the TCR beta chain was sequenced, so true repertoire diversity is likely underestimated because unpaired alpha chains were not captured. Repertoire overlap was found to be higher between tumor regions (mean roughly 36%) than between tumor-adjacent (about 17%) or tumor-blood (14%) pairs, consistent with antigen-driven expansion. Because the samples were bulk and unsorted, CD4+ and CD8+ T cell repertoires could not be compared.

The cysteine opens and the phenylalanine closes a CDR3 of 17 amino acids. The kept DNA is CDR3 alone, 51 bases in frame from the first base. The germline V gene (reference sequence) supplies CDR1 DFQATT and CDR2 SNEGSKA. Using a constant-region primer and ProtoScript II reverse transcriptase, TCRbeta-specific cDNA was reverse-transcribed from roughly 500 ng total RNA. Three nested multiplex PCR rounds, following a slightly modified ARM-PCR procedure, were used to build the TCRbeta libraries. Multiplex TRBV1-TRBV30 forward primers and a Cbeta reverse primer were used in the first two PCR rounds, each of which was run for 10 to 11 cycles. Sample barcodes and Illumina adapters were added in a final 25-cycle PCR with Deep VentR polymerase. Before sequencing, amplicons of 200-500 bp were gel-purified using a QIAquick gel extraction kit. TCRbeta amplicons were sequenced on an Illumina HiSeq 2500 with 250-bp paired-end reads. The original pipeline was this. Reads were quality-trimmed with Trimmomatic v0.33, and paired reads were merged with FLASH v1.2.11 to recover full CDR3 sequences. V, D and J germline segments were assigned to the rearranged TCRbeta sequences using MiGEC v1.2.1b. VDJtools v1.0.0 computed clonotype statistics and Shannon-Wiener diversity indices. Except for diversity analysis, only the 250 most abundant clonotypes of each sample were used in subsequent analyses to reduce sampling bias. Clones were called with MiXCR by TCRdb after fastp trimmed the public reads at Q25, and only in-frame beta chains were retained. CDR3 protein duplicates are merged, each entry listing the most common genes and DNA. These V and J calls originate from TCRdb's pipeline instead of the authors' own analysis. This sample lists roughly 25,000 distinct CDR3 sequences; about 74% were detected once. About 31% of the sample comes from the top ten.

The chain was built from TRBV20-1 and TRBJ1-1, with a weak D call of TRBD1 (6 bases match). Specimen: liver tumor tissue from sampling region 5. What this sample's cell subset or site label stands for: tumor region T5, tumor centre. The sequence came from a woman under 40 with primary liver carcinoma and hepatitis B virus infection. CDR3 sequence: CIARAGDRGEGNTEAFF. The sequenced DNA is TGCATTGCTAGAGCCGGTGATAGGGGGGAAGGGAACACTGAAGCTTTCTTT.